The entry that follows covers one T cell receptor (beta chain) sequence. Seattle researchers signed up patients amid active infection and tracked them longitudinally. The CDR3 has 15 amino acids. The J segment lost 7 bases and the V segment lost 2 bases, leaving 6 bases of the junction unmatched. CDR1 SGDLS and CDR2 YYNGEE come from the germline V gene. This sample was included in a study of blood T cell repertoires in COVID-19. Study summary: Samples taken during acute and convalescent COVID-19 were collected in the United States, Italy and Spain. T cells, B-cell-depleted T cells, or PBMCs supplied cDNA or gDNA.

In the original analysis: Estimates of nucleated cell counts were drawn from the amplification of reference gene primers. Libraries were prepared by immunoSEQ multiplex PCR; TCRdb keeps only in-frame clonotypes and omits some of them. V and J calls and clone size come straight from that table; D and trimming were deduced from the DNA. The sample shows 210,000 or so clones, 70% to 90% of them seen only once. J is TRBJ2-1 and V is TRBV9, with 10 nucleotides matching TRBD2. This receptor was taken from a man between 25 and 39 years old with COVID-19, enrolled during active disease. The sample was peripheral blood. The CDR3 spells CASSVSGRGGNEQFF. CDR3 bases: TGTGCCAGCAGCGTCAGCGGGAGGGGCGGGAATGAGCAGTTCTTC.